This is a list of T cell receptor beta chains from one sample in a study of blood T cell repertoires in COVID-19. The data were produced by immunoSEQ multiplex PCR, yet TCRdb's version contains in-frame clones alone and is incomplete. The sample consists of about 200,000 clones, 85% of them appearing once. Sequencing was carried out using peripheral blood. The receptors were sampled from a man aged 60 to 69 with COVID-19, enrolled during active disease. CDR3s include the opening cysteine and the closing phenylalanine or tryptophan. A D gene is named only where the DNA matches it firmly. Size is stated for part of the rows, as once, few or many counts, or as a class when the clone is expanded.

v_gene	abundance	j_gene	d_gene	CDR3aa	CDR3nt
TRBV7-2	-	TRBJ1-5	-	CASSPSSSLGAQPQHF	TGTGCCAGCAGCCCCTCATCATCTTTGGGGGCTCAGCCCCAGCATTTT
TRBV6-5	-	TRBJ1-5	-	CASSQAGARNQPQHF	TGTGCCAGCAGTCAGGCGGGGGCTCGCAATCAGCCCCAGCATTTT
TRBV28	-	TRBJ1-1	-	CASSLTQRGRAAFF	TGTGCCAGCAGTTTAACGCAGCGGGGCAGGGCGGCTTTCTTT
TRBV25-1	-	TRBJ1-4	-	CASSEYLDSPVEKLFF	TGTGCCAGCAGTGAATACTTGGACAGCCCCGTTGAAAAACTGTTTTTT
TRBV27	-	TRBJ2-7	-	CASSLSRGILDPYEQYF	TGTGCCAGCAGTTTATCACGGGGTATACTGGATCCCTACGAGCAGTACTTC
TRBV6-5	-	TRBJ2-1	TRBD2	CASLGLAYNEQFF	TGTGCCAGCTTAGGACTAGCCTACAATGAGCAGTTCTTC
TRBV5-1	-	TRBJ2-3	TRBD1	CASSWGDRDTDTQYF	TGCGCCAGCAGCTGGGGGGACAGGGATACAGATACGCAGTATTTT
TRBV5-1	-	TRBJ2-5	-	CASSLDRETQYF	TGCGCCAGCAGCTTGGACAGAGAGACCCAGTACTTC
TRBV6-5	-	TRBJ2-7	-	CASSFLYEQYF	TGTGCCAGCAGTTTCCTCTACGAGCAGTACTTC
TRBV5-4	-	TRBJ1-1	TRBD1	CASTRDRGRSGDTEAFF	TGTGCCAGCACCCGGGACAGGGGGCGATCCGGTGACACTGAAGCTTTCTTT
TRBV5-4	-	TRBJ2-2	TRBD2	CASSPTSANTGELFF	TGTGCCAGCAGCCCGACTAGCGCGAACACCGGGGAGCTGTTTTTT
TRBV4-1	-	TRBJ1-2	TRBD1	CASSQGGQKVGGYTF	TGCGCCAGCAGCCAGGGGGGACAGAAGGTAGGGGGCTACACCTTC
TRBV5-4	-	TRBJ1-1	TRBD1	CASSWRQGMNTEAFF	TGTGCCAGCAGCTGGAGACAGGGTATGAACACTGAAGCTTTCTTT
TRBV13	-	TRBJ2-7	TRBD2	CASSLMAGGLEQYF	TGTGCCAGCAGCTTAATGGCGGGAGGGCTCGAGCAGTACTTC
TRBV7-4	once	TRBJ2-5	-	CASSSPRANSLQETQYF	TGTGCCAGCAGCTCCCCCAGGGCCAACTCACTTCAAGAGACCCAGTACTTC
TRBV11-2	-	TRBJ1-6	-	CASSFGGDNSPLHF	TGTGCCAGCAGCTTCGGAGGCGATAATTCACCCCTCCACTTT
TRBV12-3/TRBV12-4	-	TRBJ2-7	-	CASSYTRYEQYF	TGTGCCAGCAGTTATACACGCTACGAGCAGTACTTC
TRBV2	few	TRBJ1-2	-	CASSEEGRDVYGYTF	TGTGCCAGCAGTGAAGAGGGCAGGGATGTCTATGGCTACACCTTC
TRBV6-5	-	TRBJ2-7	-	CASSYRGSGYEQYF	TGTGCCAGCAGTTATCGGGGTTCCGGTTACGAGCAGTACTTC
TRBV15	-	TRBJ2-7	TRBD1	CATSKGQGAYEQYF	TGTGCCACCAGCAAGGGACAGGGGGCGTACGAGCAGTACTTC
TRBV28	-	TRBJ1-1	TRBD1	CASSSTGMNTEAFF	TGTGCCAGCAGTTCGACAGGGATGAACACTGAAGCTTTCTTT
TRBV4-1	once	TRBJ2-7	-	CASSQPSGAYEQYF	TGCGCCAGCAGCCAACCTTCGGGGGCCTACGAGCAGTACTTC
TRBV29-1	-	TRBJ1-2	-	CSVAMGSSNYGYTF	TGCAGCGTTGCAATGGGCAGCTCTAACTATGGCTACACCTTC
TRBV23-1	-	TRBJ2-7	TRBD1	CASSQSDRAKECCYEQYF	TGCGCCAGCAGTCAATCCGACAGGGCAAAGGAATGTTGCTACGAGCAGTACTTC
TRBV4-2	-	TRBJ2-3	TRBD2	CASSQGSGGGDTQYF	TGTGCCAGCAGCCAAGGGAGCGGGGGTGGAGATACGCAGTATTTT
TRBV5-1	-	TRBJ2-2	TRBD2	CASSALAGNTGELFF	TGCGCCAGCAGCGCATTAGCGGGAAACACCGGGGAGCTGTTTTTT
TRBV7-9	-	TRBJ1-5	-	CASSLVGGDSNQPQHF	TGTGCCAGCAGCTTGGTGGGGGGAGATAGCAATCAGCCCCAGCATTTT
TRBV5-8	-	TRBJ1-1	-	CASSLRGRNTEAFF	TGTGCCAGCAGCTTAAGAGGGAGGAACACTGAAGCTTTCTTT
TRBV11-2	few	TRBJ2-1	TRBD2	CASSLGGITNTYNEQFF	TGTGCCAGCAGCTTGGGGGGGATCACCAACACCTACAATGAGCAGTTCTTC
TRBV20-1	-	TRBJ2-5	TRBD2	CSASPGTSGQETQYF	TGCAGTGCTAGTCCCGGGACTAGCGGCCAAGAGACCCAGTACTTC
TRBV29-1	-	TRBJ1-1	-	CSVGIYREAFF	TGCAGCGTTGGAATTTACAGGGAAGCTTTCTTT
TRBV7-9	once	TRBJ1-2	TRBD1	CASSLGFEDRSSYGYTF	TGTGCCAGCAGCTTAGGGTTTGAGGACAGGTCAAGCTATGGCTACACCTTC
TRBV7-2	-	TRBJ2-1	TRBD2	CASSPLASGTSYNEQFF	TGTGCCAGCAGCCCCCTAGCTAGCGGGACCTCCTACAATGAGCAGTTCTTC